This T cell receptor beta chain was sequenced during a study of T cell repertoires in cytomegalovirus infection. On the study more broadly: Recently identified HLA-C-restricted and well-studied HLA-B-restricted CMV epitopes were used. Public TCR beta signatures provided an indication of both CMV infection and a matching HLA type.

Looked up from germline, CDR1 is SGHDN and CDR2 is FVKESK. The CDR3 runs to 14 residues. J gave up 9 bases and V 5 bases, and 11 bases lay outside the gene matches. Overall study results and limits: CMV-specific HLA-C-restricted TCR beta clonotypes dominated the ex vivo response. Adding up the frequency of public TCR beta families identified people who carried CMV plus the relevant HLA.

This clonotype has a handful of counts. Its antigen remains unknown. TCRdb used MiXCR to reprocess the reads, holding one entry per CDR3 protein. The sample holds approximately 500,000 distinct CDR3 sequences, 33% seen once. The TCR originated in a human donor in good health (CMV status not recorded). Some clones in this sample may be carry-over from other donors' samples. This chain links TRBV14 with TRBJ1-2; 8 nucleotides align to TRBD1. The material was cultured PBMCs, obtained from culture after CMV antigen stimulation. The CDR3 loop is CASSGTGFARRYTF. CDR3 nucleotide sequence: TGTGCCAGCAGCGGGACAGGCTTTGCCCGTCGCTACACCTTC.